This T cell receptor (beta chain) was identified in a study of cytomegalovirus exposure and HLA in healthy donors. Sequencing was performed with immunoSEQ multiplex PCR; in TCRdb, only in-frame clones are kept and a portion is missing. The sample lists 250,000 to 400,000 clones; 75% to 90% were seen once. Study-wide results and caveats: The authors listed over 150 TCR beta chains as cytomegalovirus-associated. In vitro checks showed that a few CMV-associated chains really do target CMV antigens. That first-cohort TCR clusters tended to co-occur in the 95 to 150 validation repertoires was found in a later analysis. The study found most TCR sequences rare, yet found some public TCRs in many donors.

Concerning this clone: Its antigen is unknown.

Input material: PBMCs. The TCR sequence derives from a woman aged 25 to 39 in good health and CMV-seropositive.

The CDR3 region is CASSRGTGVYEQYF. Here the CDR3 DNA reads TGTGCCAGCAGTCGCGGGACAGGGGTTTACGAGCAGTACTTC. This chain links TRBV6-5 with TRBJ2-7; TRBD1 matches at 10 bases. Germline CDR1 is MNHEY and CDR2 is SVGAGI. This CDR3 comprises 14 residues. The ends lost 5 bases at V and 4 bases at J; junction bases unmatched: 5.